These 15 T cell receptor beta chains were all obtained from the same sample, sequenced in a study of chemoradiotherapy in HPV16-positive cancers. The assay was immunoSEQ multiplex PCR, and TCRdb's table has in-frame clones only and misses some. The top ten clones hold around 9.9% of a sample with approximately 15,000 clones, approximately 84% of them seen once. The sample here was taken from a patient who underwent chemoradiotherapy. The receptor source for this set is a human donor with HPV-associated anogenital cancer.

This sequence joins TRBV27 and TRBJ1-2; D perhaps matches TRBD1 (5 bases). The length of the CDR3 is 14 residues. Germline V CDR1 and CDR2: MNHEY, SMNVEV (reference sequence). V lost 6 bases to trimming and J lost 4 bases, with 15 bases between them. CDR3 bases: TGTGCCAGCAGGCCCGCAGGGTTATCCTATGGCTACACCTTC. Amino acids: CASRPAGLSYGYTF.

The rearrangement uses TRBV19 and TRBJ1-1; D remains ambiguous. In germline, CDR1 is LNHDA, CDR2 SQIVND (reference sequence). V was shortened by 4 bases and J by 5 bases, with 11 bases between the two germline ends. There are 13 residues in the CDR3. The CDR3 loop is CASSTQRNTEAFF. The CDR3 region has the DNA TGTGCCAGTAGTACGCAGAGGAATACTGAAGCTTTCTTT.

The chain carries TRBV4-2 and TRBJ1-2, with D possibly being TRBD1 (6 bases). The length of the CDR3 is 14 residues. Trimming took off 4 bases at V and 4 bases at J, with 13 bases between the two ends. CDR1 and CDR2 (germline): LGHNA, YNFKEQ. This chain's CDR3 is CASSPGGAPYGYTF. In DNA, the CDR3 is TGTGCCAGCAGCCCGGGGGGGGCTCCCTATGGCTACACCTTC.

J is TRBJ1-2 and V is TRBV5-6; D not certain. This CDR3 contains 14 residues. Germline CDR1 SGHDT, CDR2 YYEEEE. Trimming took off 4 bases at V and 6 bases at J, with 16 bases between the two ends. As DNA, the CDR3 is TGTGCCAGCAGCGGGTTGGACGGAACCAATGGCTACACCTTC. This encodes CASSGLDGTNGYTF. The full variable domain, with the rest looked up from reference TRBV5-6 and TRBJ1-2, is DAGVTQSPTHLIKTRGQQVTLRCSPKSGHDTVSWYQQALGQGPQFIFQYYEEEERQRGNFPDRFSGHQFPNYSSELNVNALLLGDSALYLCASSGLDGTNGYTFGSGTRLTVV.

J is TRBJ2-7 and V is TRBV29-1; 9 bases are a match to TRBD1. Germline trimming cut 7 bases from V and 4 bases from J; bases unmatched to any gene: 8. The CDR3 is made up of 13 amino acids. Germline V gene lookup returns CDR1 SQVTM and CDR2 ANQGSEA. CDR3 protein: CSGGQGEGYEQYF. DNA for the CDR3: TGCAGCGGGGGACAGGGAGAGGGTTACGAGCAGTACTTC.

V gene TRBV19 combines with J gene TRBJ1-5, with D perhaps TRBD1 (6 bases). The CDR3 extends over 15 amino acids. Germline V gene lookup returns CDR1 LNHDA and CDR2 SQIVND (reference sequence). V was pared by 3 bases and J by 3 bases, with 12 bases between. CDR3 region: CASSMKDSDNQPQHF. CDR3 sequence (DNA): TGTGCCAGTAGTATGAAGGACAGTGACAATCAGCCCCAGCATTTT.

The gene calls are TRBV29-1 and TRBJ2-7, with D unresolved. The germline CDR1 and CDR2 sequences are SQVTM and ANQGSEA. V was clipped by 0 bases and J by 9 bases, with 9 bases between them. CDR3 length: 11 amino acids. In nucleotides, the CDR3 is TGCAGCGTTGAAGATCTCGGCGGGCAGTACTTC. Translation: CSVEDLGGQYF.

The genes are TRBV2 and TRBJ1-2; D not certain. V lost 4 bases, J lost 4 bases, and 16 bases lay in between. From germline, CDR1 is SNHLY and CDR2 FYNNEI. The CDR3 sequence is 15 residues long. The CDR3 bases are TGTGCCAGCAGTGCGACCAAACCGGACCGCTATGGCTACACCTTC. This codes for CASSATKPDRYGYTF. Drawing the rest from reference TRBV2 and TRBJ1-2, the complete variable domain is EPEVTQTPSHQVTQMGQEVILRCVPISNHLYFYWYRQILGQKVEFLVSFYNNEISEKSEIFDDQFSVERPDGSNFTLKIRSTKLEDSAMYFCASSATKPDRYGYTFGSGTRLTVV.

The J gene is TRBJ1-3, the V gene TRBV2; the D gene is possibly TRBD1 (6 bases). CDR1 and CDR2 from the germline V gene are SNHLY and FYNNEI. V was cut by 3 bases and J by 6 bases, with 9 bases left in between. There are 13 residues in the CDR3. The CDR3 DNA is TGTGCCAGCAGTGATGGACAGTCAAACACCATATATTTT. It translates to CASSDGQSNTIYF.

This rearrangement joins TRBV30 to TRBJ2-2; D not resolved. Between the trimmed V and J ends, which lost 3 bases and 6 bases, there was a span of 5 bases. CDR3 size: 11 residues. Germline V gives CDR1 GTSNPN, CDR2 SVGIG (reference sequence). The CDR3 nucleotides are TGTGCCTGGAGCGTACCCGGGGAGCTGTTTTTT. Residues: CAWSVPGELFF.

The gene calls are TRBV9 and TRBJ2-7; D may be TRBD1 (5 bases). The V gene's germline CDR1 is SGDLS and CDR2 YYNGEE. The CDR3 spans 14 residues. V was pared by 0 bases and J by 2 bases, with 9 bases between. CDR3 sequence: CASSVGQLAYEQYF. Written as DNA, the CDR3 is TGTGCCAGCAGCGTAGGACAGCTCGCCTACGAGCAGTACTTC.

The rearrangement joins TRBV28 to TRBJ1-1; 7 nucleotides align to TRBD1. Germline V CDR1 and CDR2: MDHEN, SYDVKM. This CDR3 has 13 amino acids. The trim removed 7 bases at V and 0 bases at J, leaving 2 bases unmatched. The CDR3 nucleotides read TGTGCCAGCAAAACAGGGGTGAACACTGAAGCTTTCTTT. It encodes CASKTGVNTEAFF.

In its sample, this clone was seen a few times. V and J are TRBV2 and TRBJ2-5; the D gene could be TRBD1 or TRBD2 (5 bases each). Between the trimmed V and J ends, which lost 0 bases and 6 bases, there was a span of 5 bases. This CDR3 spans 12 amino acids. The germline CDR1 and CDR2 sequences are SNHLY and FYNNEI. CDR3 nucleotides: TGTGCCAGCAGTGAAGCGGGACAGACCCAGTACTTC. Translating gives CASSEAGQTQYF.

The V call is TRBV7-2, the J call TRBJ2-1, with 13 positions matching TRBD2. Per germline, CDR1 SGHTA and CDR2 FQGNSA. The CDR3 covers 15 residues. The ends lost 3 bases at V and 6 bases at J; junction bases unmatched: 2. Here the CDR3 reads CASSFRLAGGNEQFF. As DNA, the CDR3 is TGTGCCAGCAGCTTTAGACTAGCGGGGGGCAATGAGCAGTTCTTC.

The chain joins TRBV25-1 to TRBJ1-2, with D maybe TRBD1 (5 bases). Trimming took off 5 bases at V and 5 bases at J, with 12 bases between the two ends. CDR1 is MGHDK, CDR2 SYGVNS, per germline. The CDR3 runs to 13 residues. CDR3: CASSLSGLYGYTF. In nucleotides, the CDR3 is TGTGCCAGCAGTCTATCAGGGCTTTATGGCTACACCTTC.